Here is one TCR beta chain with its context. The record originates from a study of glioma-infiltrating T cells after dendritic cell vaccination. Whole-study context: Samples are from glioblastoma patients in Phase I and II dendritic cell vaccine trials. Treatment, given 2003 to 2012, was autologous tumor lysate-pulsed dendritic cell vaccination.

Germline lookup yields CDR1 MGHDK and CDR2 SYGVNS. The length of the CDR3 is 16 residues. J was trimmed by 1 base and V by 1 base; bases with no gene match: 3. Sequenced by immunoSEQ multiplex PCR; TCRdb stores in-frame clones only, minus some. The table records some 46,000 clones, roughly 90% of them present only once. The time point here: after dendritic cell vaccination, including at tumor progression/relapse. Before vaccination, two weeks after the third vaccination, and at progression, PBMC were collected. The chain joins TRBV25-1 to TRBJ2-2; the match to TRBD1 covers 7 bases. The origin of this receptor is a human donor with glioblastoma. The sample here was blood, taken after dendritic cell vaccination. The CDR3 DNA is TGTGCCAGCAGTGAATTTCGGACAGGGAACACCGGGGAGCTGTTTTTT. This codes for CASSEFRTGNTGELFF.